This T cell receptor beta chain was documented in a study of cytomegalovirus exposure and HLA in healthy donors. In germline, CDR1 is GTSNPN, CDR2 SVGIG (reference sequence). V was clipped by 4 bases and J by 6 bases; unmatched bases: 20. The CDR3 covers 18 residues. 13 Jbeta primers and 60 Vbeta primers were used for the PCR. Generated by immunoSEQ multiplex PCR, the TCRdb table keeps only in-frame clones and is missing some. Among roughly 140,000 clones, about 70% were seen once, and the ten largest hold about 3.9%. The V call is TRBV30, the J call TRBJ2-2, with 7 bases that match TRBD1. This TCR was recovered from a man between 18 and 35 years old in good health and CMV-seronegative. Sequencing was performed on PBMCs. CDR3 protein: CAWIQTASLTGFAGELFF. Here the CDR3 DNA reads TGTGCCTGGATCCAAACAGCCTCCCTGACAGGGTTCGCCGGGGAGCTGTTTTTT.